These 16 T cell receptor beta chains share one sample of origin, sequenced in a study of blood T cell repertoires in COVID-19. The data were produced by immunoSEQ multiplex PCR, yet TCRdb's version contains in-frame clones alone and is incomplete. The table includes about 150,000 clones, 90% to 95% detected once. The sample consisted of peripheral blood. The receptors originated from a man over 45 with acute or convalescent COVID-19.

J is TRBJ1-6 and V is TRBV6-5; D gene unclear. CDR3 length: 12 amino acids. CDR1 MNHEY and CDR2 SVGAGI come from the germline V gene. The V and J ends lost 6 bases and 10 bases respectively, with 10 bases between them. The CDR3 sequence: CASRVFGSPLHF. For the CDR3, the DNA is TGTGCCAGCAGGGTATTTGGCTCACCCCTCCACTTT.

This clone occurred once. The CDR3 region is CASSLGQQNIQYF. Written as DNA, the CDR3 is TGCGCCAGCAGCTTGGGACAGCAAAACATTCAGTACTTC. This chain links TRBV5-1 with TRBJ2-4; D may be TRBD1 (5 bases). CDR3 length: 13 residues. The germline CDR1 and CDR2 sequences are SGHRS and YFSETQ. V was clipped by 0 bases and J by 5 bases, with 6 bases between them.

The V gene is TRBV7-8, the J gene TRBJ2-1; TRBD2 matches 9 bases. Germline V gene lookup returns CDR1 SGHVS and CDR2 FQNEAQ. This CDR3 is 15 amino acids long. Unmatched junction bases numbered 3, after V lost 1 base and J lost 5 bases. As DNA, the CDR3 is TGTGCCAGCAGCTTAGGGACTAGCGCAGACAATGAGCAGTTCTTC. It is translated as CASSLGTSADNEQFF.

The rearrangement uses TRBV12-3 or TRBV12-4 and TRBJ2-1; no definite D call. The CDR3 has 12 residues. This chain's CDR3 is CASSEHYNEQFF. CDR3 DNA: TGTGCTAGTTCTGAGCACTACAATGAGCAGTTCTTC.

J is TRBJ2-5 and V is TRBV4-1, with D hard to call. Per germline, CDR1 MGHRA and CDR2 YSYEKL. V lost 0 bases and J 2 bases, leaving 7 bases between the germline ends. The CDR3 sequence is 14 residues long. CDR3 in DNA: TGCGCCAGCAGCCAAGATTACCAGCAAGAGACCCAGTACTTC. The encoded protein is CASSQDYQQETQYF.

The chain combines TRBV18 with TRBJ1-1; D not resolved. This CDR3 is 14 amino acids long. CDR1 is KGHSH, CDR2 LQKENI, per germline. The V end lost 3 bases, the J end lost 2 bases, and 10 bases lay between the germline ends. DNA of the CDR3: TGTGCCAGCTCACCTCCGGGATTAAACACTGAAGCTTTCTTT. As protein: CASSPPGLNTEAFF.

This clone was observed once. The V gene is TRBV3-1 (or the pseudogene TRBV3-2), the J gene TRBJ2-1; perhaps TRBD1 as D (6 bases). The germline CDR1 and CDR2 sequences are LGHDT and YNNKEL (reference sequence). This CDR3 is 17 amino acids long. V shed 2 bases and J shed 6 bases, with 20 bases lying between them. CDR3 sequence (DNA): TGTGCCAGCAGCCAAAGGGGGACAAAAAGCGCCCCCAATGAGCAGTTCTTC. Protein: CASSQRGTKSAPNEQFF.

CDR3 in DNA: TGTGCCAGCAGCTTAGAAACCGGGACATTGGTCTACACCTTC. Residues: CASSLETGTLVYTF. The V gene is TRBV7-2, the J gene TRBJ1-2; weak D call: TRBD1 (6 bases). In germline, CDR1 is SGHTA, CDR2 FQGNSA. V lost 1 base and J 10 bases, leaving 16 bases between the germline ends. The CDR3 is 14 amino acids. The variable domain in full, with the rest retrieved from reference TRBV7-2 and TRBJ1-2, is GAGVSQSPSNKVTEKGKDVELRCDPISGHTALYWYRQSLGQGLEFLIYFQGNSAPDKSGLPSDRFSAERTGGSVSTLTIQRTQQEDSAVYLCASSLETGTLVYTFGSGTRLTVV.

The chain carries TRBV28 and TRBJ2-6; 10 bases agree with TRBD1. CDR1 and CDR2 (germline): MDHEN, SYDVKM. The CDR3 runs 16 residues. V shed 6 bases, J shed 3 bases, and the junction held 5 bases outside the gene matches. CDR3 bases: TGTGCCAGCAGCCGACAGGGGGCGAGTGGGGCCAACGTCCTGACTTTC. Translated: CASSRQGASGANVLTF.

The chain combines TRBV9 with TRBJ2-1, with 7 bases lining up with TRBD1. The V gene's germline CDR1 is SGDLS and CDR2 YYNGEE. The CDR3 extends over 15 amino acids. V gave up 5 bases and J gave up 4 bases; unmatched junction bases: 9. The CDR3: CASSAGDSIYNEQFF. The DNA of the CDR3 is TGTGCCAGCAGTGCCGGGGACAGCATTTACAATGAGCAGTTCTTC.

The chain has TRBV6-1 and TRBJ2-7; 7 bases match TRBD1. The V and J ends lost 6 bases and 2 bases, in that order; junction bases with no gene match: 4. CDR1 and CDR2 from the germline V gene are MNHNS and SASEGT. The CDR3 has 13 residues. DNA of the CDR3: TGTGCCAGCAGCCCCGACAGGGCCTACGAGCAGTACTTC. Encoded protein: CASSPDRAYEQYF.

The V and J genes are TRBV18 and TRBJ1-5, with D possibly being TRBD1 (6 bases). There are 15 residues in the CDR3. With 3 bases removed from V and 3 bases from J, the gap between germline ends came to 12 bases. The germline gives CDR1 KGHSH, CDR2 LQKENI. CDR3: CASSPSGQSNQPQHF. CDR3 DNA: TGTGCCAGCTCACCCAGCGGACAGTCCAATCAGCCCCAGCATTTT.

The chain links TRBV7-6 to TRBJ1-2; 7 bases align to TRBD1. With V trimmed by 5 bases and J by 8 bases, 5 bases remained unmatched. This CDR3 has 12 residues. Per germline, CDR1 SGHVS and CDR2 FNYEAQ. The CDR3 bases are TGTGCCAGCAGCCCCAGGGGGTGGGGCTACACCTTC. Translating it yields CASSPRGWGYTF.

The rearrangement joins TRBV4-3 to TRBJ2-5, with a possible D match to TRBD2 (7 bases). Deletions cut 2 bases from V and 4 bases from J, with 11 bases between. In germline, CDR1 is LGHNA, CDR2 YSLEER. The CDR3 runs 14 residues. CDR3 amino acids: CASSQYREGETQYF. The CDR3 DNA follows: TGCGCCAGCAGCCAATACAGGGAGGGAGAGACCCAGTACTTC.

V gene TRBV30 combines with J gene TRBJ1-2; D remains ambiguous. V shed 3 bases and J shed 8 bases, with 16 bases lying between them. From germline, CDR1 is GTSNPN and CDR2 SVGIG (reference sequence). This CDR3 has 13 amino acids. The CDR3 DNA reads as TGTGCCTGGAGCCTACTTAGACTCGGAGGCTACACCTTC. This translates into CAWSLLRLGGYTF. Drawing the rest from reference TRBV30 and TRBJ1-2, the complete variable domain is SQTIHQWPATLVQPVGSPLSLECTVEGTSNPNLYWYRQAAGRGLQLLFYSVGIGQISSEVPQNLSASRPQDRQFILSSKKLLLSDSGFYLCAWSLLRLGGYTFGSGTRLTVV.

This clone has just a few counts. The rearrangement joins TRBV6-5 to TRBJ1-2; D is ambiguous. Germline-derived CDR1 and CDR2 are MNHEY and SVGAGI. This CDR3 has 10 residues. V was trimmed by 5 bases and J by 8 bases, leaving 6 bases between them. The CDR3 sequence: CASSTEGYTF. The CDR3 DNA reads TGTGCCAGCAGTACAGAGGGCTACACCTTC.